Shown below are 5 T cell receptor beta chains from a single sample sequenced in a study of blood T cell repertoires in COVID-19. Generated by immunoSEQ multiplex PCR, the TCRdb table keeps only in-frame clones and is missing some. This table holds more than 130,000 clones, roughly 86% found once. Material for sequencing was peripheral blood. The source of these receptors is a man aged 45-65 years with active or convalescent COVID-19.

The chain joins TRBV18 to TRBJ2-1; no clear D. Deletions cut 1 base from V and 9 bases from J, with 7 bases between. This CDR3 spans 12 amino acids. Germline lookup yields CDR1 KGHSH and CDR2 LQKENI. Here the CDR3 reads CASSPLFLEQFF. DNA for the CDR3: TGTGCCAGCTCACCACTTTTCCTTGAGCAGTTCTTC.

The count of this clone is one. The chain joins TRBV28 to TRBJ1-5; 10 bases line up with TRBD1. CDR3 length: 15 amino acids. V was clipped by 6 bases and J by 3 bases; unmatched bases: 5. Germline CDR1 and CDR2: MDHEN and SYDVKM. The CDR3 sequence is CASRTTGGPNQPQHF. As DNA, the CDR3 is TGTGCCAGCAGGACGACAGGGGGCCCCAATCAGCCCCAGCATTTT.

The rearrangement joins TRBV28 to TRBJ2-2; 13 bases line up with TRBD2. V shed 6 bases and J 4 bases; nucleotides not matched to a gene: 5. Germline V lookup: CDR1 MDHEN, CDR2 SYDVKM. The CDR3 runs to 16 residues. CDR3 residues: CASSLRLAGGTGELFF. The CDR3 nucleotides read TGTGCCAGCAGCCTTAGACTAGCGGGAGGCACCGGGGAGCTGTTTTTT.

This chain connects TRBV27 to TRBJ1-6; D is unclear. Trimming stripped 2 bases from V and 9 bases from J, with 17 bases between. This CDR3 is built from 16 residues. Germline V gives CDR1 MNHEY, CDR2 SMNVEV (reference sequence). Written as DNA, the CDR3 is TGTGCCAGCAGTTTAGAGCAGCCTCGAGAGCGTTCACCCCTCCACTTT. Protein product: CASSLEQPRERSPLHF.

The sample holds one count of this clone. V gene TRBV7-2 combines with J gene TRBJ1-2; 7 bases align to TRBD1. The CDR3 has 13 residues. Trimming cost V 5 bases and J 4 bases; bases outside gene matches: 4. Germline V gene data show CDR1 as SGHTA and CDR2 as FQGNSA. This chain's CDR3 is CASSDRVFYGYTF. Here the CDR3 DNA reads TGTGCCAGCAGCGACAGGGTCTTCTATGGCTACACCTTC. Together with reference TRBV7-2 and TRBJ1-2, the CDR3 gives the full variable domain: GAGVSQSPSNKVTEKGKDVELRCDPISGHTALYWYRQSLGQGLEFLIYFQGNSAPDKSGLPSDRFSAERTGGSVSTLTIQRTQQEDSAVYLCASSDRVFYGYTFGSGTRLTVV.